The clone carrying this TCR beta chain was detected only a few times. Its antigen is unidentified. RNA transcripts were the template for amplifying TCR beta CDR3 regions. First-round RT-PCR targeting the TCR CDR3 was performed with the HTBI primer set. TCRdb reprocessed the multiplex PCR reads via MiXCR and lists one record per CDR3 protein. The sample has a few hundred thousand distinct CDR3 sequences; 15% to 18% are singletons. Germline assignment: CDR1 LGHNA and CDR2 YSLEER. J lost 0 bases, V lost 6 bases, and 15 bases had no gene match. This CDR3 is built from 18 residues. This sample stems from a study of T cells in Graves' hyperthyroidism and ophthalmopathy. The wider study: Blood from the periphery was taken at initial diagnosis, before any treatment. Study results and caveats: Blood held most thyroid clonotypes expanded above 0.001 frequency.

Subjects aged 18 to 65 presented with newly diagnosed hyperthyroidism of less than 2 months' duration. Extraction of PBMCs used 8.5 to 10 ml of fresh peripheral blood. The chain joins TRBV4-3 to TRBJ1-2; 8 bases map to TRBD1. This clonotype was obtained from a woman aged 30 to 39 with Graves' hyperthyroidism. The sample was blood. CDR3 protein: CASSGRSGGTGPNYGYTF. The CDR3, as DNA: TGCGCCAGCAGTGGCCGGAGTGGAGGGACAGGACCTAACTATGGCTACACCTTC.